This T cell receptor (beta chain) was recovered during a study of blood T cell repertoires in COVID-19. Repertoires were generated with immunoSEQ multiplex PCR, while TCRdb's copy carries only in-frame clones and drops some. The data show some 190,000 clones, with about 77% seen just once and about a sixth held by the top ten. Germline CDR1 reads MDHEN; CDR2 reads SYDVKM. J lost 1 base, V lost 4 bases, and 8 bases had no gene match. This CDR3 has 17 amino acids. All enrollees were about 18 to 95 years old and from 25 or so US areas. V and J are TRBV28 and TRBJ1-2; 11 positions agree with TRBD1. Input material: PBMCs or T cells enriched from blood (not recorded which). The receptor's source is a woman between 50 and 59 years old with acute COVID-19. CDR3 DNA sequence: TGTGCCAGCAGTTCGGTAGGGACAGGGGGTTATAACTATGGCTACACCTTC. It codes for CASSSVGTGGYNYGYTF.